Listed below are T cell receptor beta chains from one sample, sequenced in a study of blood T cell repertoires in COVID-19. Assay used: immunoSEQ multiplex PCR; TCRdb lists only in-frame clones, some missing. Among roughly 190,000 clones listed, nearly 90% were seen once. Material: peripheral blood. All receptors come from a woman aged 40 to 55 who had recovered from COVID-19. The CDR3 runs from the conserved cysteine through the conserved F or W. D genes are given only for firm matches. Size is omitted from some rows. Given values are once, few, many or a class for expanded clones.

d_call: TRBD2; v_call: TRBV28; j_call: TRBJ2-7; clone_size: NA; cdr3_aa: CASSLTSGSNGAYEQYF; cdr3_nt: TGTGCCAGCAGTTTAACTAGCGGGAGTAACGGGGCCTACGAGCAGTACTTC
d_call: TRBD2; v_call: TRBV5-6; j_call: TRBJ2-5; clone_size: NA; cdr3_aa: CASSPVSTSGSRQETQYF; cdr3_nt: TGTGCCAGCAGCCCCGTTAGTACGAGCGGGAGTCGTCAAGAGACCCAGTACTTC
d_call: TRBD2; v_call: TRBV2; j_call: TRBJ2-2; clone_size: NA; cdr3_aa: CASSERLAGGLNTGELFF; cdr3_nt: TGTGCCAGCAGTGAAAGACTAGCGGGAGGGTTGAACACCGGGGAGCTGTTTTTT
d_call: NA; v_call: TRBV18; j_call: TRBJ1-2; clone_size: NA; cdr3_aa: CASSPGGNYGYTF; cdr3_nt: TGTGCCAGCTCACCAGGAGGGAACTATGGCTACACCTTC
d_call: NA; v_call: TRBV9; j_call: TRBJ2-7; clone_size: NA; cdr3_aa: CASSTVPSSYEQYF; cdr3_nt: TGTGCCAGCAGTACGGTGCCCTCCTCCTACGAGCAGTACTTC
d_call: TRBD2; v_call: TRBV30; j_call: TRBJ2-1; clone_size: NA; cdr3_aa: CAWSVAGPSGATGDEQFF; cdr3_nt: TGTGCCTGGAGTGTAGCAGGGCCTAGCGGGGCTACGGGGGATGAGCAGTTCTTC
d_call: NA; v_call: TRBV28; j_call: TRBJ2-7; clone_size: NA; cdr3_aa: CASGPGLGTYEQYF; cdr3_nt: TGTGCCAGCGGACCGGGTCTGGGGACTTACGAGCAGTACTTC
d_call: NA; v_call: TRBV29-1; j_call: TRBJ2-2; clone_size: NA; cdr3_aa: CSVDPVDTGELFF; cdr3_nt: TGCAGCGTTGATCCCGTAGACACCGGGGAGCTGTTTTTT
d_call: TRBD2; v_call: TRBV6-5; j_call: TRBJ2-7; clone_size: NA; cdr3_aa: CASSAGTSGIPEQYF; cdr3_nt: TGTGCCAGCAGCGCCGGGACTAGCGGGATCCCCGAGCAGTACTTC
d_call: NA; v_call: TRBV7-6; j_call: TRBJ2-1; clone_size: NA; cdr3_aa: CASSLRSPGEVTYNEQFF; cdr3_nt: TGTGCCAGCAGCTTAAGGTCTCCGGGGGAGGTTACCTACAATGAGCAGTTCTTC
d_call: TRBD2; v_call: TRBV5-1; j_call: TRBJ2-7; clone_size: NA; cdr3_aa: CASGASGDSYEQYF; cdr3_nt: TGCGCCAGCGGTGCGAGCGGGGACTCCTACGAGCAGTACTTC
d_call: TRBD1; v_call: TRBV29-1; j_call: TRBJ1-1; clone_size: NA; cdr3_aa: CSVETGGTNTEAFF; cdr3_nt: TGCAGCGTTGAGACAGGGGGCACGAACACTGAAGCTTTCTTT
d_call: TRBD2; v_call: TRBV5-1; j_call: TRBJ2-3; clone_size: NA; cdr3_aa: CASTWRERSTDTQYF; cdr3_nt: TGCGCCAGCACTTGGCGGGAGAGGAGCACAGATACGCAGTATTTT
d_call: TRBD1; v_call: TRBV29-1; j_call: TRBJ1-1; clone_size: NA; cdr3_aa: CSARQGGTEAFF; cdr3_nt: TGCAGCGCTAGACAGGGAGGCACTGAAGCTTTCTTT
d_call: TRBD2; v_call: TRBV5-6; j_call: TRBJ2-1; clone_size: NA; cdr3_aa: CASSQPFLAGEGSEQFF; cdr3_nt: TGTGCCAGCAGCCAGCCCTTTCTAGCGGGAGAAGGAAGTGAGCAGTTCTTC
d_call: NA; v_call: TRBV5-5; j_call: TRBJ2-2; clone_size: NA; cdr3_aa: CASSRGTAETGELFF; cdr3_nt: TGTGCCAGCAGCCGCGGGACAGCTGAAACCGGGGAGCTGTTTTTT
d_call: NA; v_call: TRBV7-8; j_call: TRBJ2-7; clone_size: NA; cdr3_aa: CASSFGRLSYEQYF; cdr3_nt: TGTGCCAGCAGCTTCGGCAGGCTCTCCTACGAGCAGTACTTC
d_call: NA; v_call: TRBV27; j_call: TRBJ2-2; clone_size: once; cdr3_aa: CASQLLRGLGELFF; cdr3_nt: TGTGCCAGCCAACTACTCAGGGGTCTTGGGGAGCTGTTTTTT
d_call: TRBD1; v_call: TRBV27; j_call: TRBJ2-3; clone_size: NA; cdr3_aa: CASRGFVGQGALTDTQYF; cdr3_nt: TGTGCCAGCAGGGGGTTTGTGGGACAGGGGGCTCTCACAGATACGCAGTATTTT
d_call: NA; v_call: TRBV2; j_call: TRBJ2-1; clone_size: once; cdr3_aa: CASSSYLVSNEQFF; cdr3_nt: TGTGCCAGCAGTTCGTATTTAGTAAGCAATGAGCAGTTCTTC
d_call: TRBD1; v_call: TRBV7-2; j_call: TRBJ2-1; clone_size: NA; cdr3_aa: CASSLARTGNNEQFF; cdr3_nt: TGTGCCAGCAGCTTAGCGAGGACAGGAAACAATGAGCAGTTCTTC
d_call: TRBD2; v_call: TRBV27; j_call: TRBJ2-7; clone_size: NA; cdr3_aa: CASSLAGGYYEQYF; cdr3_nt: TGTGCCAGCAGTTTGGCGGGAGGTTACTACGAGCAGTACTTC
d_call: NA; v_call: TRBV2; j_call: TRBJ2-3; clone_size: NA; cdr3_aa: CASIAGMSWYTQYF; cdr3_nt: TGTGCCAGCATTGCGGGGATGAGCTGGTATACGCAGTATTTT
d_call: NA; v_call: TRBV14; j_call: TRBJ2-7; clone_size: NA; cdr3_aa: CASSQYSGLGAEQYF; cdr3_nt: TGTGCCAGCAGCCAATACTCCGGGCTAGGGGCCGAGCAGTACTTC
d_call: TRBD2; v_call: TRBV19; j_call: TRBJ2-2; clone_size: NA; cdr3_aa: CASRSPSGRGNTGELFF; cdr3_nt: TGTGCCAGTAGATCGCCTAGCGGGAGAGGGAACACCGGGGAGCTGTTTTTT
d_call: NA; v_call: TRBV18; j_call: TRBJ1-2; clone_size: NA; cdr3_aa: CASSPSSGGDYGYTF; cdr3_nt: TGTGCCAGCTCACCCTCTTCGGGGGGCGACTATGGCTACACCTTC
d_call: TRBD2; v_call: TRBV19; j_call: TRBJ2-7; clone_size: NA; cdr3_aa: CASMGLTTYEQYF; cdr3_nt: TGTGCCAGTATGGGACTAACCACCTACGAGCAGTACTTC
d_call: NA; v_call: TRBV6-5; j_call: TRBJ1-2; clone_size: NA; cdr3_aa: CASSFTGNYGYTF; cdr3_nt: TGTGCCAGCAGTTTTACAGGGAACTATGGCTACACCTTC
d_call: NA; v_call: TRBV27; j_call: TRBJ2-2; clone_size: once; cdr3_aa: CASTTWNTGELFF; cdr3_nt: TGTGCCAGCACGACTTGGAACACCGGGGAGCTGTTTTTT
d_call: TRBD1; v_call: TRBV28; j_call: TRBJ2-5; clone_size: NA; cdr3_aa: CASSLGGQGSETQYF; cdr3_nt: TGTGCCAGCAGTTTAGGGGGACAGGGGTCGGAGACCCAGTACTTC
d_call: NA; v_call: TRBV28; j_call: TRBJ1-1; clone_size: NA; cdr3_aa: CASRRQLMNTEAFF; cdr3_nt: TGTGCCAGCAGAAGACAGCTTATGAACACTGAAGCTTTCTTT